This TCR beta chain was sequenced during a study of blood T cell repertoires in COVID-19 (dated by TCRdb to between 2020 and 2021). Regarding the complete study: Samples from collaborators originated in the United States, Italy and Spain and spanned both the acute and convalescent phases of COVID-19. The material from the prospective study consisted of cDNA or gDNA derived from T cells, B-cell-depleted T cells, or PBMCs. Subjects who had been exposed to COVID-19, were actively infected with it, or had recovered from it provided the deeply sampled blood TCRbeta repertoires that made up the dataset. The repertoires were made available in a free public database intended to serve as a resource for research on the immune response to SARS-CoV-2. Samples came from the ongoing ImmuneRACE study (first 160 participants) plus 1,254 subjects from 6 global collaborators. The sample metadata nearly always contained a de-identified subject ID, COVID-19 status, age in years and sex. Where HLA class I and class II types were available, the types were taken from metadata supplied by the sample provider, not from assay-based typing. On the study overall, not on this receptor specifically: Clinical and demographic metadata were provided uncurated, with the amount varying by source and participant.

The immunoSEQ Assay, a bias-controlled multiplex PCR, was used to amplify TCRbeta CDR3 regions from genomic DNA. Concerning the study's data processing: The number of nucleated cells in each sample was estimated by amplification of reference gene primers within the assay. To quantify the absolute abundance of each unique TCRbeta CDR3 rearrangement, sequence reads were collapsed and filtered. For each sample, productive Simpson clonality was calculated as the square root of Simpson's diversity index across productive rearrangements. TCRdb mirrors the immuneACCESS table, restricted to in-frame sequences. Some clones are absent from its copies; in checked studies, under half trace to an unresolved V gene, and the reason for the others is unknown. The V and J calls and clone size were taken over from that table, and D and trimming were inferred from the DNA. This sample gives approximately 190,000 clones in total; over 80% of them show up just once. Approximately 6.1% of the sample goes to the ten largest clones.

As concerns this clone: There is no known antigen for this receptor. No much larger clonotype is one base removed from it; base qualities were not supplied.

CDR1 SEHNR and CDR2 FQNEAQ are derived from the germline V gene (reference sequence). Measured from the cysteine to the phenylalanine, the CDR3 is 19 residues long. Kept here is only the CDR3 DNA, which spans 57 bases and is read in frame from base 1. Here V drops 3 bases and J drops 2 bases, and the junction holds 8 bases not matched to any gene. Each collaborating institution followed its own protocols to collect whole blood in K2EDTA tubes. Collaborator samples were shipped for TCRbeta analysis as frozen whole blood, isolated PBMCs, or DNA extracted from either sample type. Sequenced input: peripheral blood. The rearranged segments are TRBV7-9 and TRBJ2-3, with 16 bases matching TRBD2. This clonotype was obtained from a woman between 40 and 50 years old with acute or convalescent COVID-19. The nucleotide sequence is TGTGCCAGCAGCTTCACCCGGGGACTAGCGGGGGGGGACACAGATACGCAGTATTTT. This sequence encodes CASSFTRGLAGGDTDTQYF.